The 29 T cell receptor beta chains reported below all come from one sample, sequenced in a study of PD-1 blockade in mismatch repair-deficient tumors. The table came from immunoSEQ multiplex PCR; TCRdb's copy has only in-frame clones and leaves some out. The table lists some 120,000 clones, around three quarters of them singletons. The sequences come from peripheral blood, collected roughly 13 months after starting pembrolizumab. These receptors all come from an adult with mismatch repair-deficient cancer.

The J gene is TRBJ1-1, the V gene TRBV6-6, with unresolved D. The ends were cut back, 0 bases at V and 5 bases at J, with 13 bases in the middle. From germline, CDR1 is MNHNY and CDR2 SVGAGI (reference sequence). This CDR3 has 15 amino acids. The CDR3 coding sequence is TGTGCCAGCAGTTACTCTTGGGGAGGGAAAACTGAAGCTTTCTTT. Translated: CASSYSWGGKTEAFF.

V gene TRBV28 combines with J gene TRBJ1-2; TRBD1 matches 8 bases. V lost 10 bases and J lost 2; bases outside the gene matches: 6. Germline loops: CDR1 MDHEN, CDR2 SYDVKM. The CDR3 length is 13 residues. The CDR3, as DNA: TGTGCCACGATCGGACAGGGCAACTATGGCTACACCTTC. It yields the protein CATIGQGNYGYTF.

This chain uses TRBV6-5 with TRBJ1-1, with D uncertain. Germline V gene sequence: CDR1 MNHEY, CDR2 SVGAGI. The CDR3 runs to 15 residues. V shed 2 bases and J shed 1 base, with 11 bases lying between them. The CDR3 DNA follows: TGTGCCAGCAGTTACACCCCCCGGAAGAACACTGAAGCTTTCTTT. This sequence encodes CASSYTPRKNTEAFF.

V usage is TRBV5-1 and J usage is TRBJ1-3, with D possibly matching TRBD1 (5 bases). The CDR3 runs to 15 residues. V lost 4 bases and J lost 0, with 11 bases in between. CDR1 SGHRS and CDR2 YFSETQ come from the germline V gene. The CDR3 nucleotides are TGCGCCAGCAGCCCGGGACTCTACTCTGGAAACACCATATATTTT. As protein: CASSPGLYSGNTIYF. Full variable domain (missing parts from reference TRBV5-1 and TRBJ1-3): KAGVTQTPRYLIKTRGQQVTLSCSPISGHRSVSWYQQTPGQGLQFLFEYFSETQRNKGNFPGRFSGRQFSNSRSEMNVSTLELGDSALYLCASSPGLYSGNTIYFGEGSWLTVV.

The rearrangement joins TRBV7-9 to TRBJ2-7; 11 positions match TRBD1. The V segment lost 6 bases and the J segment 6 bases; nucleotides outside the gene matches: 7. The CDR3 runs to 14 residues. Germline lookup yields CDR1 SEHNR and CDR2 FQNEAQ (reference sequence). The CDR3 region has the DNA TGTGCCAGCAGAGCCGGGACAGGGGGGGTCGAGCAGTACTTC. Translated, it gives CASRAGTGGVEQYF.

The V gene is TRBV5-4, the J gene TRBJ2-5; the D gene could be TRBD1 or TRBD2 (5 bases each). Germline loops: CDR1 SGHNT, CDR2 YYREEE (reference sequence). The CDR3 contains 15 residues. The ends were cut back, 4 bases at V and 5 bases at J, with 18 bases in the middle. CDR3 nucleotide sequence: TGTGCCAGCAGCGTGAGGGGACCCCTGATGGAGACCCAGTACTTC. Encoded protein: CASSVRGPLMETQYF.

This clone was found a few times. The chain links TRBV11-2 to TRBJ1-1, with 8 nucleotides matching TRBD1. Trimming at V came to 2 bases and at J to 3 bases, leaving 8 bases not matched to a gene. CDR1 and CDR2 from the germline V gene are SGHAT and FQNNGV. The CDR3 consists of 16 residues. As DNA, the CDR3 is TGTGCCAGCAGCTTATGGACAGGGCTTGAGGACACTGAAGCTTTCTTT. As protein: CASSLWTGLEDTEAFF.

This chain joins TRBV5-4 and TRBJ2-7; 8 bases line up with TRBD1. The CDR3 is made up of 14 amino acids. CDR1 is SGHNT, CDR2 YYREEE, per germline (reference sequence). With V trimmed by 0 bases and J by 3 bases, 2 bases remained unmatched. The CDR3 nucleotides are TGTGCCAGCAGCTTGGTGGGACAGGACTACGAGCAGTACTTC. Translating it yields CASSLVGQDYEQYF.

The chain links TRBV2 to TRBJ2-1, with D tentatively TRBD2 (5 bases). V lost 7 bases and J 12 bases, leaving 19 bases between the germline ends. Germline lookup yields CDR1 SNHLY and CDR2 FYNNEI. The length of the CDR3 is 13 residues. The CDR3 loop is CASIRSESGRQFF. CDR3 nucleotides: TGTGCCAGCATTAGATCGGAGTCGGGAAGGCAGTTCTTC. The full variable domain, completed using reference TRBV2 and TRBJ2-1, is EPEVTQTPSHQVTQMGQEVILRCVPISNHLYFYWYRQILGQKVEFLVSFYNNEISEKSEIFDDQFSVERPDGSNFTLKIRSTKLEDSAMYFCASIRSESGRQFFGPGTRLTVL.

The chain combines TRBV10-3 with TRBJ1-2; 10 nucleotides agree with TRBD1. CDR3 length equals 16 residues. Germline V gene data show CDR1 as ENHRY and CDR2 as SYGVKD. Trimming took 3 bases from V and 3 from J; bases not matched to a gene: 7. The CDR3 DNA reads TGTGCCATCAGTGAATCCGGGACAGGGGATCACTATGGCTACACCTTC. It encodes CAISESGTGDHYGYTF.

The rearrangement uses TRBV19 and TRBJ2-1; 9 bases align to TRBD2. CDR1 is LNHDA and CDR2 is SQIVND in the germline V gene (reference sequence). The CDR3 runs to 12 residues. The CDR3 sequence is CASGRTYNEQFF. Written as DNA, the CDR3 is TGTGCGAGCGGGAGGACTTACAATGAGCAGTTCTTC.

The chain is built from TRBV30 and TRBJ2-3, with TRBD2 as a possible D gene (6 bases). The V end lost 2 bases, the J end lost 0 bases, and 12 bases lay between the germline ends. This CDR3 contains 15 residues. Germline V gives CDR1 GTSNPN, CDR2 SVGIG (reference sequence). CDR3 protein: CAWSYGGVSTDTQYF. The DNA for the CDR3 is TGTGCCTGGAGTTATGGAGGGGTTAGCACAGATACGCAGTATTTT.

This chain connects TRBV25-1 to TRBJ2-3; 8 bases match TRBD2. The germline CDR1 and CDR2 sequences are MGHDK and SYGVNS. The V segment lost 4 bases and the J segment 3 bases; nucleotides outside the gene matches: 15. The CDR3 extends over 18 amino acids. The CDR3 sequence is CASSGFVSGNRSTDTQYF. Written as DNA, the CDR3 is TGTGCCAGCAGTGGGTTTGTTAGCGGGAACCGAAGTACAGATACGCAGTATTTT.

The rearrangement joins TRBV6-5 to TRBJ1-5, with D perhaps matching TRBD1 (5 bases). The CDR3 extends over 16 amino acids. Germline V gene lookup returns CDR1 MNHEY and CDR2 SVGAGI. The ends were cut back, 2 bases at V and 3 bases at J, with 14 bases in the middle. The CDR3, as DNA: TGTGCCAGCAGTTACAGCGGGGGAGGGTACAATCAGCCCCAGCATTTT. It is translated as CASSYSGGGYNQPQHF.

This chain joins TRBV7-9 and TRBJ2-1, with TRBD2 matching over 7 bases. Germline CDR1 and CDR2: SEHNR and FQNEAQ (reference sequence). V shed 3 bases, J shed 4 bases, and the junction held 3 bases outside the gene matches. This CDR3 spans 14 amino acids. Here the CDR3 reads CASSLASGYNEQFF. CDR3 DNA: TGTGCCAGCAGCTTGGCTAGCGGTTACAATGAGCAGTTCTTC.

The CDR3 DNA is TGTGCCAGCAGTGATCGAAGGGGGTCCTACGAGCAGTACTTC. This sequence encodes CASSDRRGSYEQYF. The chain combines TRBV25-1 with TRBJ2-7; weak D call: TRBD1 (6 bases). The CDR3 sequence is 14 residues long. Per the germline V gene, CDR1 is MGHDK and CDR2 is SYGVNS. Trimming cost V 3 bases and J 1 base, with 10 bases left between them.

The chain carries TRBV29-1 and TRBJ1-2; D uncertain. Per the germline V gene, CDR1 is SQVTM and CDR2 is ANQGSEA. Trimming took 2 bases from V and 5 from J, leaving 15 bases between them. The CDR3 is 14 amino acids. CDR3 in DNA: TGCAGCGTTGAATCAGAGCAGGCCGATTATGGCTACACCTTC. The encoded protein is CSVESEQADYGYTF.

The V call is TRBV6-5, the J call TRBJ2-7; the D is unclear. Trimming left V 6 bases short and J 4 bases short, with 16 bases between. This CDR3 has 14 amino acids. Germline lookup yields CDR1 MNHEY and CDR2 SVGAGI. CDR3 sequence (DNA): TGTGCCAGCAGCGAAAGAAAGACACTTTACGAGCAGTACTTC. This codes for CASSERKTLYEQYF.

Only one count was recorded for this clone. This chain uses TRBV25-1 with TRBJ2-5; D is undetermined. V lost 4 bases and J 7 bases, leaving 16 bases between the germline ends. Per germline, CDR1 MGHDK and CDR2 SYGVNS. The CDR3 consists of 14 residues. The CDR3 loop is CASSVQASGGTQYF. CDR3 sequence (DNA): TGTGCCAGCAGTGTACAAGCATCAGGTGGGACCCAGTACTTC. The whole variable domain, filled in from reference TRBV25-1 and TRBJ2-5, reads EADIYQTPRYLVIGTGKKITLECSQTMGHDKMYWYQQDPGMELHLIHYSYGVNSTEKGDLSSESTVSRIRTEHFPLTLESARPSHTSQYLCASSVQASGGTQYFGPGTRLLVL.

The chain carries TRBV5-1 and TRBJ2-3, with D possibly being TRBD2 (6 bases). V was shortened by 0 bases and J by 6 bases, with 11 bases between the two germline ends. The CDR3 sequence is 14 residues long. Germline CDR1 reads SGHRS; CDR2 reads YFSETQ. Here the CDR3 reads CASSLASGGDTQYF. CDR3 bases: TGCGCCAGCAGCTTGGCGAGTGGGGGGGATACGCAGTATTTT.

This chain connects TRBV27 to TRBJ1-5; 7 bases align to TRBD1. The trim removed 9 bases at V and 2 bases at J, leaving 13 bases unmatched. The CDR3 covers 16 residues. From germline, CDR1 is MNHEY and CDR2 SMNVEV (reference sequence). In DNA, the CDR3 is TGTGCCAGTGGAGTAGAATCAGGGGGAGGCAATCAGCCCCAGCATTTT. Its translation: CASGVESGGGNQPQHF.

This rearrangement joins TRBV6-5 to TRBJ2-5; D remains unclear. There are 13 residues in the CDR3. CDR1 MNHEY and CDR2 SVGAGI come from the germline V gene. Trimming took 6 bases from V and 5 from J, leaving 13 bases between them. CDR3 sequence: CASSRNADETQYF. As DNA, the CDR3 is TGTGCCAGCAGCCGGAACGCGGATGAGACCCAGTACTTC.

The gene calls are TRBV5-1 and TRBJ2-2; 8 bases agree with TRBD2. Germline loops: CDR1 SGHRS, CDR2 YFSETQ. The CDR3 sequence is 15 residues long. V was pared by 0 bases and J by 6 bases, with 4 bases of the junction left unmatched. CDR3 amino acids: CASSLAASGPGELFF. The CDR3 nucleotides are TGCGCCAGCAGCTTGGCGGCTAGCGGGCCCGGGGAGCTGTTTTTT.

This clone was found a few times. CDR3 sequence (DNA): TGTGCCAGCAGCCGGGAGGAGGGAGTTTTCTACGAGCAGTACTTC. Translating it yields CASSREEGVFYEQYF. This chain joins TRBV11-2 and TRBJ2-7; 7 positions agree with TRBD2. Looked up from germline, CDR1 is SGHAT and CDR2 is FQNNGV. This CDR3 contains 15 residues. V shed 5 bases and J 3 bases; nucleotides not matched to a gene: 10.

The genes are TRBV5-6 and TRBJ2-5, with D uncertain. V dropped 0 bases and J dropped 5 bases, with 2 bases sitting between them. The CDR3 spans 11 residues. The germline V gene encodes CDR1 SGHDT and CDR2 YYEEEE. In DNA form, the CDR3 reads TGTGCCAGCAGCTTGGACGAGACCCAGTACTTC. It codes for CASSLDETQYF.

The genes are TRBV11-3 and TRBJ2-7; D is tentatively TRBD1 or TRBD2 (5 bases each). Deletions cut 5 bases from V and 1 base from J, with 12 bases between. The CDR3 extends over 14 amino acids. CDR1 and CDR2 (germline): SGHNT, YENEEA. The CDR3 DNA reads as TGTGCCAGCAGCCCCGGGGCGGGTTCCTACGAGCAGTACTTC. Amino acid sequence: CASSPGAGSYEQYF. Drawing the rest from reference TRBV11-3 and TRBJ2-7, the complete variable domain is EAGVVQSPRYKIIEKKQPVAFWCNPISGHNTLYWYLQNLGQGPELLIRYENEEAVDDSQLPKDRFSAERLKGVDSTLKIQPAELGDSAVYLCASSPGAGSYEQYFGPGTRLTVT.

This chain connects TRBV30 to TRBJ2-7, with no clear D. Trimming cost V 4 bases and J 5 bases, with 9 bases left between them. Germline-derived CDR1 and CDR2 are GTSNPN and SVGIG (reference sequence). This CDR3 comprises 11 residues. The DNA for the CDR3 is TGTGCCTGGACCCACACCAACGAGCAGTACTTC. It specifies CAWTHTNEQYF.

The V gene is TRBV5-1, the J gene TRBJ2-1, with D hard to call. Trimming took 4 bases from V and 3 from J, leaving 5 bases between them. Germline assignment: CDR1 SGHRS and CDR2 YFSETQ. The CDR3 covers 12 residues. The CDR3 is CASSINYNEQFF. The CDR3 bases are TGCGCCAGCAGCATTAACTACAATGAGCAGTTCTTC.

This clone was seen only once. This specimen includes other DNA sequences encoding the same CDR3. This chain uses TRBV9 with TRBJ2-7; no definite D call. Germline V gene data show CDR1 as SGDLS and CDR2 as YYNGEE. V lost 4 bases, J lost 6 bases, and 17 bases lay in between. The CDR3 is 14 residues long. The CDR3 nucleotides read TGTGCCAGCAGCCCCTTGCTAGTGGGAAGCGAGCAGTACTTC. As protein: CASSPLLVGSEQYF.